The 19 T cell receptor beta chains reported below all come from one sample, sequenced in a study of human T cells and chemical hapten exposure. The time point: patch test 2, 6 weeks after DPC sensitization. Described treatment: therapeutic diphenylcyclopropenone sensitization with weekly scalp DPC. TCRdb re-called the RACE reads with MiXCR, one entry per CDR3 protein. This table has tens of thousands of distinct CDR3 sequences, 9.9% appearing once. The sample was whole blood, taken in connection with sensitization to the hapten diphenylcyclopropenone (DPC). All receptors derive from a woman aged 50 to 65 with alopecia areata. Some clones in this sample may be carry-over from other donors' samples.

This clonotype showed up just a few times. This chain connects TRBV7-6 to TRBJ2-2; D call uncertain. Germline V lookup: CDR1 SGHVS, CDR2 FNYEAQ. This CDR3 contains 14 residues. Trimming cost V 3 bases and J 1 base, with 6 bases left between them. The CDR3 sequence is CASSFSQNTGELFF. Written as DNA, the CDR3 is TGTGCCAGCAGCTTTAGTCAGAACACCGGGGAGCTGTTTTTT.

This clonotype was observed at least ten times. V is TRBV6-6 and J is TRBJ1-2, with no clear D. This CDR3 comprises 13 residues. The V gene's germline CDR1 is MNHNY and CDR2 SVGAGI (reference sequence). V was cut by 7 bases and J by 1 base, with 10 bases left in between. The DNA of the CDR3 is TGTGCCAGCACCCCCGGGAATAACTATGGCTACACCTTC. This codes for CASTPGNNYGYTF.

This clonotype has more than one count but fewer than ten. The V and J genes are TRBV11-2 and TRBJ2-1, with 7 bases identical to TRBD1. Germline V gene lookup returns CDR1 SGHAT and CDR2 FQNNGV. This CDR3 has 14 residues. Trimming at V came to 5 bases and at J to 5 bases, leaving 6 bases not matched to a gene. The CDR3 DNA reads TGTGCCAGCAGCCCGGGACAGCGAGACAATGAGCAGTTCTTC. Protein sequence: CASSPGQRDNEQFF.

The chain has TRBV6-2 or TRBV6-3 and TRBJ2-1; D may be TRBD2 (5 bases). V shed 2 bases and J shed 3 bases, with 11 bases lying between them. Germline-derived CDR1 and CDR2 are MNHEY and SVGEGT. This CDR3 is built from 15 residues. The CDR3 sequence is CASSYLAGLYNEQFF. Written as DNA, the CDR3 is TGTGCCAGCAGTTACCTGGCAGGACTCTACAATGAGCAGTTCTTC.

The chain couples TRBV4-1 to TRBJ1-2; 7 bases are a match to TRBD1. V lost 4 bases and J lost 0; bases outside the gene matches: 5. CDR3 size: 15 residues. Germline lookup yields CDR1 MGHRA and CDR2 YSYEKL. The CDR3 region has the DNA TGCGCCAGCAGCCTTGCAGGGGGGTCTAACTATGGCTACACCTTC. This gives the protein CASSLAGGSNYGYTF.

This clonotype was counted only a few times. This chain uses TRBV27 with TRBJ2-3; 9 nucleotides agree with TRBD1. Germline CDR1 reads MNHEY; CDR2 reads SMNVEV (reference sequence). There are 15 residues in the CDR3. After removal of 4 bases from V and 5 bases from J, the junction contained 7 bases not matched to a gene. CDR3 sequence reads: CASSYHRGPRDTQYF. The CDR3 nucleotides are TGTGCCAGCAGTTACCACAGGGGGCCTAGAGATACGCAGTATTTT.

This clonotype has only a few counts. Its ends do not fully match the called genes, so a read error is possible. V is TRBV28 and J is TRBJ1-1; unclear D gene. Germline assignment: CDR1 MDHEN and CDR2 SYDVKM. This CDR3 comprises 15 residues. The CDR3 DNA is TGTGCCAGCAGCTTATGGCACCGGGCAGTCTCTGAAGCTTTCTTT. Translated: CASSLWHRAVSEAFF.

The chain is built from TRBV7-9 and TRBJ2-7, with a tentative D call TRBD2 (5 bases). CDR1 and CDR2 from the germline V gene are SEHNR and FQNEAQ (reference sequence). With 5 bases removed from V and 5 bases from J, the gap between germline ends came to 19 bases. This CDR3 has 15 residues. The DNA for the CDR3 is TGTGCCAGCAGCCCTAGCCGTGAGATAGTCCACGAGCAGTACTTC. Translation: CASSPSREIVHEQYF.

Many counts were recorded for this clonotype. The rearrangement links TRBV28 to TRBJ1-1; D not certain. Germline lookup yields CDR1 MDHEN and CDR2 SYDVKM. V lost 3 bases and J 5 bases, leaving 7 bases between the germline ends. The CDR3 spans 12 residues. CDR3 in amino acids: CASSFPGTEAFF. The CDR3, as DNA: TGTGCCAGCAGTTTCCCGGGTACTGAAGCTTTCTTT.

Many counts were recorded for this clonotype. V and J are TRBV19 and TRBJ2-7, with 10 positions matching TRBD1. The CDR3 is 14 amino acids. Germline lookup yields CDR1 LNHDA and CDR2 SQIVND (reference sequence). The V segment lost 6 bases and the J segment 5 bases; nucleotides outside the gene matches: 7. The CDR3 here is CASRTGTGVDEQYF. In DNA form, the CDR3 reads TGTGCCAGTAGAACCGGGACAGGGGTTGACGAGCAGTACTTC.

V usage is TRBV28 and J usage is TRBJ1-2; D is uncertain. Trimming pared 6 bases from V and 1 base from J, leaving 12 bases between. Germline V lookup: CDR1 MDHEN, CDR2 SYDVKM. The CDR3 is 14 residues long. CDR3 sequence: CASSPAPLNYGYTF. The CDR3 DNA reads TGTGCCAGCAGCCCTGCTCCCCTTAACTATGGCTACACCTTC.

The chain carries TRBV7-2 and TRBJ2-1; TRBD2 agrees at 8 bases. The V and J ends lost 5 bases and 10 bases, in that order; junction bases with no gene match: 19. CDR1 and CDR2 (germline): SGHTA, FQGNSA. CDR3 length equals 17 residues. This CDR3 is CASSPLLSSGGPREQFF. CDR3 sequence (DNA): TGTGCCAGCAGCCCCCTTCTGTCGAGCGGGGGCCCCCGGGAGCAGTTCTTC.

At least ten counts were recorded for this clonotype. The rearrangement uses TRBV11-2 and TRBJ1-6; the match to TRBD1 covers 7 bases. Germline V lookup: CDR1 SGHAT, CDR2 FQNNGV. The junction had 3 bases not matched to a gene; V was cut back by 1 base and J by 6 bases. This CDR3 contains 15 residues. CDR3 in amino acids: CASSLAGGGNSPLHF. The CDR3 region has the DNA TGTGCCAGCAGCTTAGCAGGGGGAGGTAATTCACCCCTCCACTTT.

At least ten counts were recorded for this clonotype. This chain links TRBV10-1 with TRBJ1-6; D gene uncertain. The CDR3 runs to 13 residues. The V and J ends lost 2 bases and 8 bases respectively, with 7 bases between them. Germline V CDR1 and CDR2: WNHNN, SYGVQD (reference sequence). The CDR3 sequence is CASSEDPYSPLHF. CDR3 DNA sequence: TGCGCCAGCAGTGAGGACCCGTATTCACCCCTCCACTTT.

The chain combines TRBV11-2 with TRBJ2-7; D gene ambiguous. This CDR3 region has 12 residues. V shed 3 bases and J shed 6 bases, with 9 bases lying between them. Germline V gene data show CDR1 as SGHAT and CDR2 as FQNNGV. The CDR3 bases are TGTGCCAGCAGCTTGCAAACCTCCGAGCAGTACTTC. Its translation is CASSLQTSEQYF. The whole variable domain, filled in from reference TRBV11-2 and TRBJ2-7, reads EAGVAQSPRYKIIEKRQSVAFWCNPISGHATLYWYQQILGQGPKLLIQFQNNGVVDDSQLPKDRFSAERLKGVDSTLKIQPAKLEDSAVYLCASSLQTSEQYFGPGTRLTVT.

V usage is TRBV7-2 and J usage is TRBJ2-3, with TRBD2 matching over 7 bases. The CDR3 covers 16 residues. Germline V gene data show CDR1 as SGHTA and CDR2 as FQGNSA. V was pared by 1 base and J by 0 bases, with 4 bases of the junction left unmatched. DNA of the CDR3: TGTGCCAGCAGCTTAGGGGACTACCAGAGCACAGATACGCAGTATTTT. This codes for CASSLGDYQSTDTQYF.

The table lists this clonotype with many counts. The CDR3 DNA reads as TGTGCCAGCAGACGCGGGGGGACTTACAATGAGCAGTTCTTC. It specifies CASRRGGTYNEQFF. The V and J genes are TRBV6-2 or TRBV6-3 and TRBJ2-1; 8 nucleotides align to TRBD2. Germline V gives CDR1 MNHEY, CDR2 SVGEGT. This CDR3 is 14 amino acids long. V lost 6 bases to trimming and J lost 4 bases; unmatched junction nucleotides: 5.

The sample holds many counts of this clonotype. The rearrangement uses TRBV6-1 and TRBJ1-2; possible D gene TRBD1, 6 bases. The length of the CDR3 is 13 residues. CDR1 is MNHNS and CDR2 is SASEGT in the germline V gene. With 5 bases removed from V and 4 bases from J, the gap between germline ends came to 11 bases. The DNA for the CDR3 is TGTGCCAGCAGTACGGACAGTCCCTATGGCTACACCTTC. It encodes CASSTDSPYGYTF.

V usage is TRBV18 and J usage is TRBJ1-2; D not resolved. The ends were cut back, 3 bases at V and 4 bases at J, with 3 bases in the middle. The V gene's germline CDR1 is KGHSH and CDR2 LQKENI. The CDR3 consists of 11 residues. In nucleotides, the CDR3 is TGTGCCAGCTCACCCAGCTATGGCTACACCTTC. Its translation: CASSPSYGYTF.